This TCR beta chain derives from a study of blood T cells in healthy people across ages. A J-beta primer mix and a sample-barcoded 5' primer were used in a second PCR of roughly 7 to 12 cycles. Researchers report that a template-switch adaptor with 12 random nucleotides tagged each cDNA molecule. Paired-end reads containing CDR3 totaled no fewer than 3 million for each sample. TCRdb passed the 5' RACE reads through MiXCR, listing each CDR3 protein once. The sample shows about 1,600,000 distinct CDR3 sequences, 42% of them seen only once. It was about 10 milliliters of peripheral blood that were drawn from each donor. The sequence came from a woman in her late teens or twenties in good health. The sequencing input was blood.

CDR3 sequence: CASSLVPGDSGYTF. The CDR3 nucleotides read TGCGCCAGCAGCTTGGTGCCAGGGGATAGTGGCTACACCTTC. The gene calls are TRBV5-1 and TRBJ1-2, with TRBD1 as a possible D gene (6 bases). The CDR3 is made up of 14 amino acids. CDR1 SGHRS and CDR2 YFSETQ come from the germline V gene. Deletions cut 0 bases from V and 7 bases from J, with 13 bases between. The whole variable domain, remainder taken from reference TRBV5-1 and TRBJ1-2, is KAGVTQTPRYLIKTRGQQVTLSCSPISGHRSVSWYQQTPGQGLQFLFEYFSETQRNKGNFPGRFSGRQFSNSRSEMNVSTLELGDSALYLCASSLVPGDSGYTFGSGTRLTVV.